These 32 T cell receptor beta chains originate from one sample sequenced in a study of early T cells in non-severe SARS-CoV-2 infection. Using its own MiXCR run on the 5' RACE reads, TCRdb lists one record per CDR3 protein. This sample yields around 33,000 distinct CDR3 sequences, of which around 4.6% are seen a single time; 6.5% to 8.5% belongs to the top ten. Material: whole blood. All receptors come from an adult who was a healthcare worker with PCR-confirmed SARS-CoV-2 infection or an uninfected control (not recorded which).

This clonotype turned up a few times. The chain joins TRBV10-2 to TRBJ2-7; 10 positions agree with TRBD1. V trimming: 4 bases; J trimming: 6 bases; junction bases outside the gene matches: 9. Looked up from germline, CDR1 is WSHSY and CDR2 is SAAADI. The CDR3 loop spans 15 amino acids. The CDR3 protein is CASSAPGTGEGEQYF. In nucleotides, the CDR3 is TGCGCCAGCAGTGCCCCCGGGACAGGGGAAGGCGAGCAGTACTTC.

At least ten counts were recorded for this clonotype. The chain carries TRBV11-2 and TRBJ1-1, with D unclear. Germline-derived CDR1 and CDR2 are SGHAT and FQNNGV. Trimming pared 2 bases from V and 0 bases from J, leaving 13 bases between. CDR3 length equals 16 residues. This chain's CDR3 is CASSLLMVFMNTEAFF. The CDR3 region has the DNA TGTGCCAGCAGCTTACTTATGGTTTTCATGAACACTGAAGCTTTCTTT. The whole variable domain, filled in from reference TRBV11-2 and TRBJ1-1, reads EAGVAQSPRYKIIEKRQSVAFWCNPISGHATLYWYQQILGQGPKLLIQFQNNGVVDDSQLPKDRFSAERLKGVDSTLKIQPAKLEDSAVYLCASSLLMVFMNTEAFFGQGTRLTVV.

This clonotype was counted at least ten times. The J gene is TRBJ1-4, the V gene TRBV28; D unclear. Germline-derived CDR1 and CDR2 are MDHEN and SYDVKM. V dropped 10 bases and J dropped 8 bases, with 23 bases sitting between them. The CDR3 is made up of 15 amino acids. As DNA, the CDR3 is TGTGCCACCCTGGGTCTCACTCCAACTAGGGAAAAACTGTTTTTT. Translated, it gives CATLGLTPTREKLFF.

This clonotype was detected ten times or more. The J gene is TRBJ1-2, the V gene TRBV25-1, with D perhaps TRBD1 (5 bases). V gave up 4 bases and J gave up 4 bases, with 13 bases separating them. Germline assignment: CDR1 MGHDK and CDR2 SYGVNS. This CDR3 is built from 14 residues. The CDR3 region is CASSADRGTYGYTF. The CDR3, as DNA: TGTGCCAGCAGTGCCGACCGGGGGACCTATGGCTACACCTTC.

This clonotype has a count of ten or more. The chain combines TRBV6-2 or TRBV6-3 with TRBJ1-6, with 7 bases lining up with TRBD1. CDR3 size: 15 residues. The trim removed 6 bases at V and 12 bases at J, leaving 14 bases unmatched. Looked up from germline, CDR1 is MNHEY and CDR2 is SVGEGT. The CDR3 region is CASRSLQGTGKPLHF. The CDR3 nucleotides are TGTGCCAGCAGAAGTCTACAGGGGACCGGAAAACCCCTCCACTTT.

Many counts were recorded for this clonotype. The V call is TRBV6-1, the J call TRBJ2-7, with 9 bases identical to TRBD1. This CDR3 region has 14 residues. The V segment lost 6 bases and the J segment 2 bases; nucleotides outside the gene matches: 5. The germline V gene encodes CDR1 MNHNS and CDR2 SASEGT. The CDR3 loop reads CASSPGTGPYEQYF. As DNA, the CDR3 is TGTGCCAGCAGCCCCGGGACAGGGCCCTACGAGCAGTACTTC.

This clonotype turned up a few times. The chain uses TRBV20-1 and TRBJ2-6; 10 positions agree with TRBD1. The CDR3 is made up of 15 amino acids. V shed 5 bases, J shed 4 bases, and the junction held 5 bases outside the gene matches. Germline loops: CDR1 DFQATT, CDR2 SNEGSKA (reference sequence). This CDR3 reads CSAEGQGTGANVLTF. In nucleotides, the CDR3 is TGCAGTGCTGAGGGACAGGGGACGGGGGCCAACGTCCTGACTTTC.

This clonotype has a count of ten or more. The V gene is TRBV12-3 or TRBV12-4, the J gene TRBJ1-5, with 9 nucleotides matching TRBD1. The CDR3 is 15 residues long. The V gene end was trimmed by 4 bases and the J gene end by 2 bases; junction bases not matched to a gene: 3. CDR3 amino acids: CASSSGTGRNQPQHF. The DNA of the CDR3 is TGTGCCAGCAGTTCTGGGACAGGGCGCAATCAGCCCCAGCATTTT.

This clonotype was observed many times. The chain links TRBV9 to TRBJ2-2; TRBD2 matches 7 bases. CDR1 and CDR2 (germline): SGDLS, YYNGEE. The ends lost 9 bases at V and 0 bases at J; junction bases unmatched: 11. This CDR3 spans 16 amino acids. CDR3 sequence reads: CATTGVAGANTGELFF. The CDR3 DNA follows: TGTGCCACTACCGGAGTGGCGGGGGCGAACACCGGGGAGCTGTTTTTT.

In its sample, this clonotype was seen a few times. Written as DNA, the CDR3 is TGTGCCAGCAGCCTCCAGCGGGGCACGCAGTATTTT. Translating gives CASSLQRGTQYF. The gene calls are TRBV11-2 and TRBJ2-3; 7 nucleotides align to TRBD2. V lost 5 bases and J lost 9; bases outside the gene matches: 5. Per the germline V gene, CDR1 is SGHAT and CDR2 is FQNNGV. The CDR3 consists of 12 residues. Together with reference TRBV11-2 and TRBJ2-3, the CDR3 gives the full variable domain: EAGVAQSPRYKIIEKRQSVAFWCNPISGHATLYWYQQILGQGPKLLIQFQNNGVVDDSQLPKDRFSAERLKGVDSTLKIQPAKLEDSAVYLCASSLQRGTQYFGPGTRLTVL.

This clonotype was detected many times. The rearrangement uses TRBV29-1 and TRBJ2-7, with 9 bases matching TRBD1. This CDR3 is built from 12 residues. J gave up 5 bases and V 6 bases, and 5 bases lay outside the gene matches. Germline V CDR1 and CDR2: SQVTM, ANQGSEA. The CDR3 reads CSVRDREDEQYF. The DNA for the CDR3 is TGCAGCGTCCGGGACAGGGAGGACGAGCAGTACTTC.

This chain joins TRBV28 and TRBJ1-5; TRBD1 is a possible D gene (6 bases). This CDR3 contains 15 residues. Trimming cost V 6 bases and J 0 bases, with 12 bases left between them. In germline, CDR1 is MDHEN, CDR2 SYDVKM. In nucleotides, the CDR3 is TGTGCCAGCAGCTCCGGACAGCTTAGCAATCAGCCCCAGCATTTT. Its protein is CASSSGQLSNQPQHF.

The chain joins TRBV20-1 to TRBJ2-7; 11 positions agree with TRBD2. Germline V CDR1 and CDR2: DFQATT, SNEGSKA (reference sequence). This CDR3 is built from 14 residues. V dropped 6 bases and J dropped 6; count of bases not matched to a gene: 10. CDR3 loop: CSAPTSGALLEQYF. In DNA form, the CDR3 reads TGCAGTGCACCGACTAGCGGGGCCCTCCTCGAGCAGTACTTC.

This clonotype was seen ten or more times. The chain employs TRBV27 and TRBJ1-5; a possible D gene is TRBD1 (5 bases). The length of the CDR3 is 16 residues. Germline CDR1 MNHEY, CDR2 SMNVEV (reference sequence). Trimming pared 3 bases from V and 2 bases from J, leaving 14 bases between. CDR3 nucleotide sequence: TGTGCCAGCAGTTTCGGGGCGCGGCTGGGCAATCAGCCCCAGCATTTT. This encodes CASSFGARLGNQPQHF.

V gene TRBV27 combines with J gene TRBJ1-5; D remains ambiguous. The CDR3 consists of 15 residues. Germline V gene lookup returns CDR1 MNHEY and CDR2 SMNVEV (reference sequence). The V end was cut by 3 bases, the J end by 2 bases, with 11 bases between. As DNA, the CDR3 is TGTGCCAGCAGTTTCGGGCACGCTGGCAATCAGCCCCAGCATTTT. Translated, it gives CASSFGHAGNQPQHF.

This clonotype was observed at least ten times. The CDR3, as DNA: TGTGCCAGCAGCAGGGGCCACTACGAGCAGTACTTC. It codes for CASSRGHYEQYF. The chain joins TRBV28 to TRBJ2-7; the D gene is possibly TRBD1 (6 bases). CDR1 and CDR2 from the germline V gene are MDHEN and SYDVKM. Trimming left V 6 bases short and J 3 bases short, with 9 bases between. CDR3 length equals 12 residues.

The rearrangement links TRBV24-1 to TRBJ2-1; the D gene is possibly TRBD1 (6 bases). CDR1 is KGHDR and CDR2 is SFDVKD in the germline V gene. The CDR3 runs 15 residues. V was trimmed by 4 bases and J by 4 bases, leaving 13 bases between them. CDR3 protein: CATSDPDRKYNEQFF. Written as DNA, the CDR3 is TGTGCCACCAGTGACCCGGACAGAAAATACAATGAGCAGTTCTTC.

Ten or more counts support this clonotype. The V and J genes are TRBV11-2 and TRBJ2-1, with D perhaps TRBD1 (6 bases). V was shortened by 4 bases and J by 2 bases, with 12 bases between the two germline ends. The CDR3 loop spans 15 amino acids. Germline V CDR1 and CDR2: SGHAT, FQNNGV. CDR3 bases: TGTGCCAGCAGCTCGTACAGGGATCCCTACAATGAGCAGTTCTTC. Its protein product is CASSSYRDPYNEQFF.

A word on this clonotype: A much larger clone lies a single base off, so this may be a read error. CDR3 protein: CAGRLSGSEQYF. In DNA form, the CDR3 reads TGTGCCGGCAGATTATCGGGGTCCGAGCAGTACTTC. The chain employs TRBV6-6 and TRBJ2-7, with D perhaps matching TRBD2 (5 bases). The germline V gene encodes CDR1 MNHNY and CDR2 SVGAGI (reference sequence). This CDR3 comprises 12 residues.

This clonotype has ten or more counts. The chain couples TRBV5-4 to TRBJ2-1; D is uncertain. Germline CDR1 SGHNT, CDR2 YYREEE (reference sequence). This CDR3 is 13 amino acids long. The V end lost 4 bases, the J end lost 8 bases, and 13 bases lay between the germline ends. CDR3 in amino acids: CASSRQATYEQFF. DNA for the CDR3: TGTGCCAGCAGCCGCCAAGCAACCTATGAGCAGTTCTTC.

This clonotype was counted only a few times. V usage is TRBV3-1 and J usage is TRBJ1-2, with D possibly TRBD1 on 5 matching bases. V shed 0 bases and J shed 0 bases, with 17 bases lying between them. There are 18 residues in the CDR3. From germline, CDR1 is LGHDT and CDR2 YNNKEL (reference sequence). The CDR3 sequence: CASSQENVRRGTNYGYTF. DNA for the CDR3: TGTGCCAGCAGCCAAGAAAACGTAAGACGGGGGACTAACTATGGCTACACCTTC.

The table lists this clonotype with many counts. The rearrangement uses TRBV5-8 and TRBJ1-4; D possibly corresponds to TRBD1 (5 bases). The CDR3 is 15 amino acids. The germline V gene has CDR1 SGHTS and CDR2 YDEGEE. The ends were cut back, 0 bases at V and 5 bases at J, with 11 bases in the middle. CDR3 bases: TGTGCCAGCAGCTTGGAAGGGGCGCGGAATGAAAAACTGTTTTTT. The encoded protein is CASSLEGARNEKLFF.

Many counts were recorded for this clonotype. The V and J genes are TRBV10-3 and TRBJ1-1; D perhaps matches TRBD1 (6 bases). The germline V gene encodes CDR1 ENHRY and CDR2 SYGVKD. V was pared by 7 bases and J by 5 bases, with 20 bases between. The CDR3 has 15 residues. The chain's CDR3 is CAIKEGPTGLTEAFF. Here the CDR3 DNA reads TGTGCCATCAAAGAAGGGCCCACAGGGTTGACTGAAGCTTTCTTT.

Notes on this clonotype: A much larger clone lies a single base off, so this may be a read error. The chain has TRBV20-1 and TRBJ2-7; D gene unclear. Gene TRBJ2-1 matches the end of the DNA better, so the J call may be wrong. Germline V CDR1 and CDR2: DFQATT, SNEGSKA (reference sequence). The CDR3 loop spans 11 amino acids. Here the CDR3 reads CSASEPGEQFF. CDR3 DNA: TGCAGTGCCTCTGAACCCGGCGAGCAGTTCTTC.

This clonotype was seen ten or more times. The chain links TRBV5-1 to TRBJ1-5; D not certain. Germline values: CDR1 SGHRS, CDR2 YFSETQ. V lost 0 bases, J lost 4 bases, and 8 bases lay in between. The CDR3 contains 14 residues. CDR3 nucleotide sequence: TGCGCCAGCAGCTTGGAGTCCCCTAATCAGCCCCAGCATTTT. The encoded protein is CASSLESPNQPQHF.

The CDR3 bases are TGTGCCAGCAGATATACGGGAAGCACAGATACGCAGTATTTT. Its translation is CASRYTGSTDTQYF. This rearrangement joins TRBV2 to TRBJ2-3; TRBD2 is a possible D gene (5 bases). V lost 6 bases to trimming and J lost 0 bases, with 10 bases between them. Germline V lookup: CDR1 SNHLY, CDR2 FYNNEI. This CDR3 comprises 14 residues.

The chain links TRBV5-1 to TRBJ1-2; 7 bases map to TRBD1. The germline V gene encodes CDR1 SGHRS and CDR2 YFSETQ. The junction had 7 bases not matched to a gene; V was cut back by 3 bases and J by 5 bases. The CDR3 length is 14 residues. Here the CDR3 reads CASSSDRVGYGYTF. In DNA, the CDR3 is TGCGCCAGCAGCTCCGACAGGGTTGGATATGGCTACACCTTC.

This clonotype was counted a few times. The CDR3 sequence: CSALRDTRTTNYGYTF. CDR3 nucleotide sequence: TGCAGTGCTCTCCGGGACACTAGGACCACGAACTATGGCTACACCTTC. The rearrangement links TRBV20-1 to TRBJ1-2; maybe TRBD1 (6 bases). The CDR3 loop spans 16 amino acids. Germline CDR1 reads DFQATT; CDR2 reads SNEGSKA (reference sequence). The V end was cut by 5 bases, the J end by 2 bases, with 21 bases between.

This clonotype was recorded at least ten times. The J gene is TRBJ2-1, the V gene TRBV19; either TRBD1 or TRBD2 may fit D (5 bases each). Germline values: CDR1 LNHDA, CDR2 SQIVND (reference sequence). The CDR3 consists of 14 residues. V lost 3 bases and J 2 bases, leaving 8 bases between the germline ends. CDR3 sequence reads: CASSMGPPYNEQFF. In nucleotides, the CDR3 is TGTGCCAGTAGTATGGGACCCCCCTACAATGAGCAGTTCTTC.

The chain employs TRBV7-7 and TRBJ2-3; 7 nucleotides match TRBD1. J gave up 6 bases and V 1 base, and 7 bases lay outside the gene matches. This CDR3 spans 15 amino acids. Germline loops: CDR1 SSHAT, CDR2 FNYEAQ (reference sequence). CDR3 amino acids: CASSLEGGPLDTQYF. The CDR3 coding sequence is TGTGCCAGCAGCTTAGAAGGGGGCCCCTTGGATACGCAGTATTTT.

This clonotype has at least ten counts. The rearrangement uses TRBV14 and TRBJ2-3; tentative D call: TRBD2 (6 bases). CDR1 is SGHDN and CDR2 is FVKESK in the germline V gene. V lost 1 base, J lost 2 bases, and 13 bases lay in between. The CDR3 extends over 16 amino acids. CDR3 residues: CASSQVVMGLTDTQYF. CDR3 nucleotide sequence: TGTGCCAGCAGCCAAGTAGTGATGGGACTCACAGATACGCAGTATTTT. The full variable domain, with the rest looked up from reference TRBV14 and TRBJ2-3, is EAGVTQFPSHSVIEKGQTVTLRCDPISGHDNLYWYRRVMGKEIKFLLHFVKESKQDESGMPNNRFLAERTGGTYSTLKVQPAELEDSGVYFCASSQVVMGLTDTQYFGPGTRLTVL.

Notes on this clonotype: This may come from a read error, since a much larger clone is one base off. The CDR3 DNA is TGTGCCAGCAGCCTACGGGGGGCTTCCTCCTACGAGCAGTACTTC. This translates into CASSLRGASSYEQYF. The chain couples TRBV12-3 or TRBV12-4 to TRBJ2-7, with TRBD2 as a possible D gene (7 bases). The germline V and J ends were trimmed by 6 bases and 0 bases, with 15 bases remaining between them. The CDR3 totals 15 residues.